This passage covers 10 T cell receptor beta chains from one sample sequenced in a study of CD8 T cells in Susac syndrome. The authors reverse transcribed roughly 0.5 to 1 ug RNA with random hexamers. TCRdb reanalysed the immunoSEQ multiplex PCR reads using MiXCR and keeps one entry per CDR3 protein. The sample consists of about 200,000 distinct CDR3 sequences, about 95% of them appearing once. Source material: CD4+ T cells from PBMCs. These TCRs come from a human donor with multiple sclerosis.

V is TRBV6-1 and J is TRBJ1-1; D is unresolved. Germline-derived CDR1 and CDR2 are MNHNS and SASEGT. V lost 6 bases and J 0 bases, leaving 17 bases between the germline ends. CDR3 length equals 16 residues. The CDR3 DNA reads TGTGCCAGCAGAAGCCCCGCCGGCAGAATGAACACTGAAGCTTTCTTT. Translation: CASRSPAGRMNTEAFF.

The V call is TRBV4-1, the J call TRBJ2-1; D perhaps matches TRBD1 (6 bases). The germline V gene encodes CDR1 MGHRA and CDR2 YSYEKL. Trimming shortened V by 3 bases and J by 5 bases, and 11 bases separated the two germline ends. The CDR3 runs 14 residues. CDR3 coding DNA: TGCGCCAGCAGCCACCTTCAGGGGAACAATGAGCAGTTCTTC. Translation gives CASSHLQGNNEQFF.

The chain couples TRBV20-1 to TRBJ1-5; TRBD1 matches at 9 bases. Germline V lookup: CDR1 DFQATT, CDR2 SNEGSKA (reference sequence). J lost 1 base, V lost 6 bases, and 7 bases had no gene match. The CDR3 has 15 amino acids. The CDR3 region is CSARRTGASNQPQHF. CDR3 sequence (DNA): TGCAGTGCGAGAAGGACAGGGGCGAGCAATCAGCCCCAGCATTTT.

J is TRBJ2-1 and V is TRBV29-1; TRBD2 aligns across 7 bases. Germline lookup yields CDR1 SQVTM and CDR2 ANQGSEA. Losses at the gene ends were 7 bases for V and 0 bases for J; bases not matched to a gene: 12. The length of the CDR3 is 16 residues. The DNA for the CDR3 is TGCAGCGCCGACGGGCTAGCGGAGAGCTCCTACAATGAGCAGTTCTTC. Protein product: CSADGLAESSYNEQFF.

The CDR3 loop is CSVERQGNTEAFF. The CDR3 DNA is TGCAGCGTTGAAAGACAGGGGAACACTGAAGCTTTCTTT. This chain connects TRBV29-1 to TRBJ1-1; 7 bases fit TRBD1. The trim removed 2 bases at V and 1 base at J, leaving 1 base unmatched. CDR3 length: 13 amino acids. Germline CDR1 reads SQVTM; CDR2 reads ANQGSEA.

This rearrangement joins TRBV2 to TRBJ1-6, with D perhaps TRBD1 (5 bases). Trimming left V 7 bases short and J 7 bases short, with 17 bases between. Germline values: CDR1 SNHLY, CDR2 FYNNEI. The CDR3 contains 15 residues. The CDR3 spells CASKVGAATNSPLHF. Written as DNA, the CDR3 is TGTGCCAGCAAAGTCGGGGCGGCCACAAATTCACCCCTCCACTTT.

The chain couples TRBV20-1 to TRBJ2-7, with 7 bases lining up with TRBD2. The CDR3 has 16 residues. Losses at the gene ends were 0 bases for V and 0 bases for J; bases not matched to a gene: 8. CDR1 is DFQATT, CDR2 SNEGSKA, per germline (reference sequence). CDR3 region: CSARDFRAGSSYEQYF. The CDR3 region has the DNA TGCAGTGCTAGAGATTTTCGAGCGGGAAGCTCCTACGAGCAGTACTTC.

The chain links TRBV5-4 to TRBJ1-5; the D gene is possibly TRBD1 (6 bases). CDR3 size: 14 residues. Germline CDR1 SGHNT, CDR2 YYREEE (reference sequence). Trimming cost V 2 bases and J 3 bases, with 9 bases left between them. The CDR3 sequence is CASSLQGFNQPQHF. The CDR3 DNA reads TGTGCCAGCAGCTTACAGGGCTTCAATCAGCCCCAGCATTTT.

The V call is TRBV27, the J call TRBJ2-7, with D perhaps TRBD2 (6 bases). Trimming stripped 2 bases from V and 1 base from J, with 12 bases between. Germline CDR1 is MNHEY and CDR2 is SMNVEV (reference sequence). This CDR3 spans 15 amino acids. The CDR3 sequence: CASSLKGLPSYEQYF. In DNA form, the CDR3 reads TGTGCCAGCAGTTTAAAGGGACTCCCATCCTACGAGCAGTACTTC.

The chain carries TRBV12-3 or TRBV12-4 and TRBJ2-2; D may be TRBD2 (6 bases). The V and J ends lost 3 bases and 7 bases respectively, with 12 bases between them. This CDR3 is built from 14 residues. CDR3 amino acids: CASSLEGPDGELFF. As DNA, the CDR3 is TGTGCCAGCAGTTTGGAGGGGCCGGACGGGGAGCTGTTTTTT.